This is a list of T cell receptor beta chains from one sample in a study of OX40 agonist ivuxolimab in advanced cancers. Produced via immunoSEQ multiplex PCR; TCRdb's table is partial and in-frame only. This sample yields 60,000 to 75,000 clones, of which about 89% are seen a single time; 11% to 15% belongs to the top ten. The specimen was CD4+ or CD8+ T cells sorted from blood, collected in a trial of the OX40 agonist ivuxolimab. These receptors all come from an adult with an advanced solid tumor such as melanoma, head and neck, liver or kidney cancer. Each CDR3 is given with its conserved first and last residue. A D gene is named only where the DNA matches it firmly. Part of the rows lack a size; the others show once, few, many or a class for expanded clones.

TRBD1	.	TRBV19	TRBJ1-5	CASQRTGGQPQHF	TGTGCCAGCCAGAGGACAGGGGGGCAGCCCCAGCATTTT
.	.	TRBV28	TRBJ1-4	CASSLPTGLEKLFF	TGTGCCAGCAGTTTACCGACAGGTCTAGAAAAACTGTTTTTT
.	.	TRBV14	TRBJ2-3	CASKGFPATDTQYF	TGTGCCAGTAAGGGGTTCCCAGCCACAGATACGCAGTATTTT
TRBD2	.	TRBV28	TRBJ2-7	CASTGTSGSLYEQYF	TGTGCCAGCACCGGGACTAGCGGGAGTCTCTACGAGCAGTACTTC
.	.	TRBV28	TRBJ2-7	CASIGGPEQYF	TGTGCCAGCATCGGGGGCCCCGAGCAGTACTTC
TRBD2	.	TRBV5-1	TRBJ2-5	CASSLSTSSGAQETQYF	TGCGCCAGCAGCTTGTCGACTTCTAGCGGGGCCCAAGAGACCCAGTACTTC
.	.	TRBV27	TRBJ1-3	CASSLTASGNTIYF	TGTGCCAGCAGTTTGACGGCCTCTGGAAACACCATATATTTT
.	few	TRBV7-9	TRBJ2-1	CASSPRSSTMSNEQFF	TGTGCCAGCAGCCCCCGATCTAGCACTATGAGCAATGAGCAGTTCTTC
.	.	TRBV10-2	TRBJ1-5	CASSDLTDDQPQHF	TGCGCCAGCAGTGACCTCACAGATGATCAGCCCCAGCATTTT
TRBD2	.	TRBV7-3	TRBJ2-3	CASSDRTSGRHPDTQYF	TGTGCCAGCAGCGACCGGACTAGCGGGAGGCATCCAGATACGCAGTATTTT
TRBD2	.	TRBV7-2	TRBJ2-1	CASSAGLAGGREQFF	TGTGCCAGCAGCGCCGGACTAGCGGGAGGTAGAGAGCAGTTCTTC
.	.	TRBV6-6	TRBJ1-4	CASSPRAATNEKLFF	TGTGCCAGCAGTCCCCGAGCAGCAACTAATGAAAAACTGTTTTTT
.	.	TRBV30	TRBJ1-1	CAWSLNTEAFF	TGTGCCTGGAGTCTTAACACTGAAGCTTTCTTT
.	.	TRBV27	TRBJ2-5	CASSPGPFGTQYF	TGTGCCAGCAGCCCCGGTCCATTTGGGACCCAGTACTTC
.	.	TRBV11-2	TRBJ1-2	CASSLTQLQGYTF	TGTGCCAGCAGCTTAACCCAGCTGCAGGGCTACACCTTC
TRBD2	.	TRBV9	TRBJ2-7	CASSPQGLAAYEQYF	TGTGCCAGCAGCCCCCAGGGACTAGCGGCCTACGAGCAGTACTTC
TRBD1	.	TRBV7-8	TRBJ2-1	CASSGRTGLGYEQFF	TGTGCCAGCAGCGGGAGGACAGGGCTGGGATATGAGCAGTTCTTC
TRBD1	.	TRBV4-3	TRBJ2-7	CASSQRGTVHEQYF	TGCGCCAGCAGCCAAAGAGGGACAGTCCACGAGCAGTACTTC
.	.	TRBV11-2	TRBJ2-7	CASSFWGDNRNEQYF	TGTGCCAGCAGCTTTTGGGGGGATAATCGAAACGAGCAGTACTTC
TRBD1	.	TRBV5-8	TRBJ1-5	CASSLLPTGVQPQHF	TGTGCCAGCAGCTTGTTGCCGACAGGGGTTCAGCCCCAGCATTTT
.	.	TRBV5-5	TRBJ1-1	CASSFMPGPNTEAFF	TGTGCCAGCAGTTTCATGCCGGGGCCGAACACTGAAGCTTTCTTT
TRBD2	.	TRBV10-3	TRBJ2-7	CAISSPGTSGDEQYF	TGTGCCATCAGTTCCCCCGGGACTAGCGGGGACGAGCAGTACTTC
TRBD1	.	TRBV11-3	TRBJ2-3	CASSLQGATDTQYF	TGTGCCAGCAGCTTGCAGGGGGCAACAGATACGCAGTATTTT
.	.	TRBV6-5	TRBJ1-1	CASSSGVEAFF	TGTGCCAGCAGTTCAGGGGTTGAAGCTTTCTTT
.	.	TRBV9	TRBJ2-1	CASSVEDRWGSNEQFF	TGTGCCAGCAGCGTAGAAGATCGATGGGGCTCCAATGAGCAGTTCTTC
TRBD2	.	TRBV18	TRBJ2-3	CASSPRSGVSTDTQYF	TGTGCCAGCTCACCAAGGAGCGGGGTTAGCACAGATACGCAGTATTTT
.	.	TRBV6-5	TRBJ2-3	CASSPTVSTDTQYF	TGTGCCAGCAGTCCGACGGTGAGCACAGATACGCAGTATTTT
.	.	TRBV5-6	TRBJ2-3	CASSSTGFQYF	TGTGCCAGCAGCTCCACGGGGTTCCAGTATTTT
.	.	TRBV6-4	TRBJ2-2	CASQVEGAIGELFF	TGTGCCAGCCAGGTGGAGGGGGCGATCGGGGAGCTGTTTTTT
.	once	TRBV7-2	TRBJ2-6	CASSPRASGANVLTF	TGTGCCAGCAGCCCCCGTGCCTCTGGGGCCAACGTCCTGACTTTC
.	.	TRBV7-3	TRBJ1-5	CASSLDQGRVYSNQPQHF	TGTGCCAGCAGCTTGGATCAGGGCAGAGTCTATAGCAATCAGCCCCAGCATTTT
TRBD2	once	TRBV11-2	TRBJ2-1	CASSRLAGFSLF	TGTGCCAGCAGCCGACTAGCGGGATTCTCTCTCTTC
.	.	TRBV28	TRBJ1-5	CASSNTGNQPQHF	TGTGCCAGCAGCAACACGGGCAATCAGCCCCAGCATTTT
TRBD2	.	TRBV7-2	TRBJ2-5	CASSLGGGGGQETQYF	TGTGCCAGCAGCTTGGGCGGGGGGGGCGGACAAGAGACCCAGTACTTC
.	.	TRBV6-1	TRBJ1-5	CATSVNSNQPQHF	TGTGCCACTTCGGTAAATAGCAATCAGCCCCAGCATTTT
TRBD1	.	TRBV28	TRBJ2-3	CASSPRTGADTQYF	TGTGCCAGCAGTCCGAGGACAGGGGCAGATACGCAGTATTTT
TRBD2	.	TRBV7-6	TRBJ2-7	CASSLTSGESSYEQYF	TGTGCCAGCAGCTTGACTAGCGGGGAATCCAGCTACGAGCAGTACTTC
TRBD1	once	TRBV11-1	TRBJ1-1	CASSLEAGGWNTEAFF	TGTGCCAGCAGCTTAGAGGCAGGGGGGTGGAACACTGAAGCTTTCTTT
TRBD2	.	TRBV19	TRBJ2-1	CASRRSGRMDNEQFF	TGTGCCAGTAGAAGGAGCGGGAGGATGGACAATGAGCAGTTCTTC
.	.	TRBV10-3	TRBJ1-3	CAIRTAGNTIYF	TGTGCCATCAGGACAGCTGGAAACACCATATATTTT
.	.	TRBV6-6	TRBJ2-7	CASRSGGLDEQYF	TGTGCCAGCAGGTCGGGGGGCCTGGACGAGCAGTACTTC
.	.	TRBV2	TRBJ2-3	CASNLGHPTDTQYF	TGTGCCAGCAATTTGGGACATCCCACAGATACGCAGTATTTT
.	.	TRBV7-2	TRBJ2-7	CASSLLQGYEQYF	TGTGCCAGCAGCCTATTACAGGGCTACGAGCAGTACTTC
.	.	TRBV5-5	TRBJ2-7	CASSLGQGSTYEQYF	TGTGCCAGCAGCCTGGGACAAGGAAGTACCTACGAGCAGTACTTC
.	.	TRBV2	TRBJ2-7	CASRPRTGGSEQYF	TGTGCCAGCAGACCCCGGACGGGTGGGAGCGAGCAGTACTTC
.	.	TRBV18	TRBJ2-6	CASSPGSPVSGANVLTF	TGTGCCAGCTCACCAGGGTCCCCAGTCTCTGGGGCCAACGTCCTGACTTTC
.	.	TRBV12-5	TRBJ2-3	CASGTDSDTQYF	TGTGCTAGTGGCACGGATTCAGATACGCAGTATTTT
TRBD1	.	TRBV30	TRBJ2-2	CAGGQGDGTGELFF	TGTGCCGGGGGACAGGGAGATGGTACCGGGGAGCTGTTTTTT
.	.	TRBV5-1	TRBJ2-7	CASSWGRTYEQYF	TGCGCCAGCAGCTGGGGGAGGACCTACGAGCAGTACTTC
.	.	TRBV9	TRBJ2-1	CASSVGPTSYNEQFF	TGTGCCAGCAGCGTAGGGCCGACTAGCTACAATGAGCAGTTCTTC
.	.	TRBV11-2	TRBJ2-7	CASSSGGSEQYF	TGTGCCAGCAGCTCAGGGGGGTCCGAGCAGTACTTC
TRBD2	.	TRBV11-2	TRBJ2-5	CASSSGLDETQYF	TGTGCCAGCAGTTCGGGACTAGACGAGACCCAGTACTTC
TRBD1	.	TRBV10-1	TRBJ1-4	CASSHSGTGDEKLFF	TGCGCCAGCAGTCACTCCGGGACAGGGGATGAAAAACTGTTTTTT
TRBD1	once	TRBV28	TRBJ1-5	CASRTGRFDQPQHF	TGTGCCAGCAGGACAGGGCGGTTCGATCAGCCCCAGCATTTT
TRBD2	.	TRBV5-1	TRBJ2-1	CASSLVTSGRALHEQFF	TGCGCCAGCAGCTTGGTGACTAGCGGGAGGGCCCTGCATGAGCAGTTCTTC
.	.	TRBV2	TRBJ2-6	CASSMFYGLSGANVLTF	TGTGCCAGCAGTATGTTCTACGGCCTCTCTGGGGCCAACGTCCTGACTTTC
.	.	TRBV29-1	TRBJ1-1	CSVGFGGSTEAFF	TGCAGCGTTGGATTTGGGGGAAGCACTGAAGCTTTCTTT